Below, one T cell receptor beta chain is given with its context. Its antigen is undetermined. The record originates from a study of cytomegalovirus exposure and HLA in healthy donors. The PCR employed 60 Vbeta primers together with 13 Jbeta primers. Produced via immunoSEQ multiplex PCR; TCRdb's table is partial and in-frame only. The sample lists about 150,000 clones; around 74% were seen once. CDR1 is SGHVS, CDR2 FNYEAQ, per germline. V lost 5 bases, J lost 1 base, and 9 bases stayed unmatched. This CDR3 has 17 amino acids. Broader study findings: Prediction of most subjects' HLA-A and HLA-B alleles by TCR beta sequences was reportedly accurate.

This chain links TRBV7-6 with TRBJ2-3; 10 nucleotides align to TRBD2. The TCR was taken from a man younger than 30 in good health and CMV-seronegative. The sample taken for sequencing was PBMCs. CDR3 sequence reads: CASSPPPGTSGTDTQYF. DNA for the CDR3: TGTGCCAGCAGCCCTCCCCCGGGGACTAGCGGCACAGATACGCAGTATTTT.